This TCR beta chain was documented in a study of T cells in Graves' hyperthyroidism and ophthalmopathy. Study-wide points: Most thyroid clonotypes with frequency above 0.001 were detected in blood.

There are 13 residues in the CDR3. V was clipped by 5 bases and J by 10 bases, with 15 bases between them. Looked up from germline, CDR1 is SGHTA and CDR2 is FQGNSA. As regards this clonotype: Its matching antigen is unknown.

RNA transcripts provided the source from which TCR beta CDR3 regions were amplified. The HTBI primer set drove a first-round RT-PCR of the TCR CDR3. Each CDR3 protein gets one entry after TCRdb re-called the multiplex PCR reads with MiXCR. This sample carries roughly 280,000 distinct CDR3 sequences, 15% to 20% of them seen once, and the ten largest clones take around 61%. The TCR was taken from a woman aged 55-70 years with Graves' ophthalmopathy. V gene TRBV7-2 combines with J gene TRBJ2-4; the D is unclear. The material sequenced was blood. DNA of the CDR3: TGTGCCAGCAGCCGAGAACCGGGCTGGATTCAGTACTTC. Amino acid sequence: CASSREPGWIQYF.